One sample yielded the 25 T cell receptor beta chains listed below, sequenced in a study of cytotoxic CD8 clonotypes in ibrutinib-treated CLL. Measured with immunoSEQ multiplex PCR; TCRdb has only the in-frame clones, and not every one. The sample includes 65,000 to 95,000 clones, 85% to 90% of them seen just once. Sample: PBMCs, taken before ibrutinib treatment. These TCRs come from a human donor with chronic lymphocytic leukemia.

V usage is TRBV30 and J usage is TRBJ1-2; TRBD1 is a possible D gene (5 bases). Germline values: CDR1 GTSNPN, CDR2 SVGIG (reference sequence). With 2 bases removed from V and 6 bases from J, the gap between germline ends came to 16 bases. CDR3 length equals 14 residues. The DNA of the CDR3 is TGTGCCTGGAGTCGATCCAGGGTTGGCGATGGCTACACCTTC. Its protein product is CAWSRSRVGDGYTF.

This chain links TRBV28 with TRBJ2-2, with 8 bases aligning to TRBD1. V was clipped by 1 base and J by 5 bases; unmatched bases: 6. The CDR3 sequence is 16 residues long. Germline-derived CDR1 and CDR2 are MDHEN and SYDVKM. CDR3 in amino acids: CASSLSGRGRTGELFF. For the CDR3, the DNA is TGTGCCAGCAGTTTATCTGGCAGGGGGCGTACCGGGGAGCTGTTTTTT.

The V call is TRBV18, the J call TRBJ2-7; the D is unclear. Germline CDR1 reads KGHSH; CDR2 reads LQKENI. The germline V and J ends were trimmed by 1 base and 3 bases, with 13 bases remaining between them. The CDR3 contains 15 residues. CDR3 bases: TGTGCCAGCTCACCACGGACCGACGGATACTACGAGCAGTACTTC. The encoded protein is CASSPRTDGYYEQYF.

The chain combines TRBV5-4 with TRBJ2-7; 10 bases are shared with TRBD1. Trimming cost V 4 bases and J 5 bases; bases outside gene matches: 6. Looked up from germline, CDR1 is SGHNT and CDR2 is YYREEE (reference sequence). The CDR3 length is 14 residues. Here the CDR3 reads CASSRTGGLDEQYF. As DNA, the CDR3 is TGTGCCAGCAGCCGGACAGGGGGATTGGACGAGCAGTACTTC.

The chain carries TRBV7-2 and TRBJ2-7, with 8 positions matching TRBD2. Germline loops: CDR1 SGHTA, CDR2 FQGNSA. V lost 5 bases to trimming and J lost 3 bases; unmatched junction nucleotides: 9. The CDR3 is 15 residues long. The DNA for the CDR3 is TGTGCCAGCAGCGGCCCGCCTAGCGGGTTCTACGAGCAGTACTTC. This codes for CASSGPPSGFYEQYF.

This clone was seen at least ten times. The V gene is TRBV29-1, the J gene TRBJ1-3; D is ambiguous. The CDR3 runs to 11 residues. The germline V and J ends were trimmed by 6 bases and 5 bases, with 8 bases remaining between them. Germline V gene data show CDR1 as SQVTM and CDR2 as ANQGSEA. The CDR3 protein is CSVRIRNTIYF. CDR3 DNA sequence: TGCAGCGTCCGGATTCGAAACACCATATATTTT.

A few counts support this clone. The V gene is TRBV21-1, the J gene TRBJ1-2. TRBV21-1 is termed a pseudogene. The CDR3 extends over 17 amino acids. The CDR3 nucleotides are TGTGCCAGCAGCAGAGGGGTCGGCAGGACCCGGGACTATGGCTACACCTTC. Translated, it gives CASSRGVGRTRDYGYTF.

V gene TRBV4-1 combines with J gene TRBJ2-7; the match to TRBD2 covers 8 bases. The CDR3 sequence is 16 residues long. Unmatched junction bases numbered 7, after V lost 0 bases and J lost 3 bases. Per germline, CDR1 MGHRA and CDR2 YSYEKL. CDR3 sequence reads: CASSQEISSGFYEQYF. CDR3 coding DNA: TGCGCCAGCAGCCAAGAGATTTCTAGCGGGTTCTACGAGCAGTACTTC.

This clone was seen a handful of times. The V call is TRBV6-6, the J call TRBJ2-7; weak D call: TRBD1 (5 bases). In germline, CDR1 is MNHNY, CDR2 SVGAGI (reference sequence). CDR3 length: 15 amino acids. Trimming left V 0 bases short and J 3 bases short, with 12 bases between. CDR3 sequence reads: CASSYSKPGYYEQYF. CDR3 DNA: TGTGCCAGCAGTTACTCGAAGCCAGGGTACTACGAGCAGTACTTC.

In its sample, this clone was seen once. The chain carries TRBV7-2 and TRBJ2-2; 9 nucleotides match TRBD2. Looked up from germline, CDR1 is SGHTA and CDR2 is FQGNSA. J gave up 4 bases and V 4 bases, and 7 bases lay outside the gene matches. The length of the CDR3 is 16 residues. This CDR3 reads CASSSMAGGLTGELFF. In nucleotides, the CDR3 is TGTGCCAGCAGCTCCATGGCGGGAGGGCTCACCGGGGAGCTGTTTTTT.

V gene TRBV6-1 combines with J gene TRBJ1-2; weak D call: TRBD1 (5 bases). V was clipped by 0 bases and J by 2 bases, with 19 bases between them. Per the germline V gene, CDR1 is MNHNS and CDR2 is SASEGT. CDR3 length: 18 amino acids. CDR3 DNA sequence: TGTGCCAGCAGTGAAGCTGGGGCAGCCTTTTGGGGGAACTATGGCTACACCTTC. Its protein product is CASSEAGAAFWGNYGYTF.

This chain connects TRBV19 to TRBJ2-7; 7 nucleotides align to TRBD2. Germline values: CDR1 LNHDA, CDR2 SQIVND (reference sequence). CDR3 size: 16 residues. V lost 5 bases and J lost 0; bases outside the gene matches: 10. The CDR3 loop is CASSPSRAGSSYEQYF. The CDR3 DNA reads TGTGCCAGTAGTCCTTCCCGAGCGGGGAGCTCCTACGAGCAGTACTTC.

V usage is TRBV11-2 and J usage is TRBJ2-7; perhaps TRBD1 as D (5 bases). The CDR3 is 14 amino acids. The germline V gene encodes CDR1 SGHAT and CDR2 FQNNGV. V was trimmed by 11 bases and J by 0 bases, leaving 17 bases between them. The CDR3 coding sequence is TGTGCCTCTAAAAGTGGGGCAAGCTCCTACGAGCAGTACTTC. Its protein product is CASKSGASSYEQYF.

Details on this clone: Different DNA sequences within this sample yield the same CDR3. The chain carries TRBV18 and TRBJ2-1; D unclear. Germline V gene data show CDR1 as KGHSH and CDR2 as LQKENI. The length of the CDR3 is 15 residues. V was cut by 0 bases and J by 0 bases, with 6 bases left in between. As DNA, the CDR3 is TGTGCCAGCTCACCACCCGGGTCCTCCTACAATGAGCAGTTCTTC. It codes for CASSPPGSSYNEQFF. The full variable domain, its missing parts supplied by reference TRBV18 and TRBJ2-1, is NAGVMQNPRHLVRRRGQEARLRCSPMKGHSHVYWYRQLPEEGLKFMVYLQKENIIDESGMPKERFSAEFPKEGPSILRIQQVVRGDSAAYFCASSPPGSSYNEQFFGPGTRLTVL.

V gene TRBV2 combines with J gene TRBJ2-7; D is unresolved. The germline V and J ends were trimmed by 4 bases and 3 bases, with 4 bases remaining between them. Germline V gene sequence: CDR1 SNHLY, CDR2 FYNNEI. The length of the CDR3 is 11 residues. CDR3 sequence: CASSGVYEQYF. CDR3 in DNA: TGTGCCAGCAGTGGGGTCTACGAGCAGTACTTC.

The rearrangement uses TRBV28 and TRBJ2-7; possibly TRBD2 for D (6 bases). Trimming pared 3 bases from V and 6 bases from J, leaving 21 bases between. Germline CDR1 is MDHEN and CDR2 is SYDVKM. The CDR3 runs 16 residues. The CDR3 sequence is CASSFVFVGGFPEQYF. Written as DNA, the CDR3 is TGTGCCAGCAGTTTCGTGTTCGTGGGGGGTTTTCCCGAGCAGTACTTC.

The chain uses TRBV11-3 and TRBJ2-5; possible D gene TRBD2, 7 bases. CDR1 and CDR2 from the germline V gene are SGHNT and YENEEA. Deletions cut 2 bases from V and 5 bases from J, with 18 bases between. The CDR3 covers 16 residues. The CDR3 loop is CASSLLLGGPRETQYF. CDR3 coding DNA: TGTGCCAGCAGCTTACTACTCGGGGGGCCTAGGGAGACCCAGTACTTC.

CDR3 protein: CASSFPGQVYGYTF. In nucleotides, the CDR3 is TGTGCCAGCAGCTTTCCGGGACAGGTCTATGGCTACACCTTC. The rearrangement joins TRBV7-2 to TRBJ1-2; 8 bases line up with TRBD1. The J segment lost 4 bases and the V segment lost 3 bases, leaving 4 bases of the junction unmatched. Germline CDR1 is SGHTA and CDR2 is FQGNSA. The CDR3 has 14 residues.

This clone appeared a few times. The chain joins TRBV5-1 to TRBJ1-2; 9 nucleotides align to TRBD1. The CDR3 runs 13 residues. In germline, CDR1 is SGHRS, CDR2 YFSETQ. After removal of 4 bases from V and 7 bases from J, the junction contained 5 bases not matched to a gene. CDR3 protein: CASSPGQGSGYTF. CDR3 sequence (DNA): TGCGCCAGCAGCCCGGGACAGGGAAGTGGCTACACCTTC.

The rearrangement links TRBV19 to TRBJ1-4; a possible D gene is TRBD1 (5 bases). Looked up from germline, CDR1 is LNHDA and CDR2 is SQIVND (reference sequence). This CDR3 is 14 amino acids long. Trimming left V 5 bases short and J 11 bases short, with 18 bases between. CDR3 residues: CASSLRRDGEKLFF. CDR3 sequence (DNA): TGTGCCAGTAGTCTACGGAGGGACGGGGAGAAACTGTTTTTT.

The genes are TRBV6-5 and TRBJ2-1, with a possible D match to TRBD1 (5 bases). Looked up from germline, CDR1 is MNHEY and CDR2 is SVGAGI. This CDR3 contains 15 residues. V lost 2 bases and J 5 bases, leaving 13 bases between the germline ends. The DNA of the CDR3 is TGTGCCAGCAGTTACACTGCAGGGCTGAACAATGAGCAGTTCTTC. It specifies CASSYTAGLNNEQFF.

The genes are TRBV7-2 and TRBJ2-7; D ambiguous. The CDR3 is made up of 12 amino acids. Between the trimmed V and J ends, which lost 2 bases and 0 bases, there was a span of 2 bases. Germline V gene sequence: CDR1 SGHTA, CDR2 FQGNSA. CDR3 in amino acids: CASSLPSYEQYF. CDR3 coding DNA: TGTGCCAGCAGCTTACCCTCCTACGAGCAGTACTTC. Combining the CDR3 with reference TRBV7-2 and TRBJ2-7 gives the whole variable domain GAGVSQSPSNKVTEKGKDVELRCDPISGHTALYWYRQSLGQGLEFLIYFQGNSAPDKSGLPSDRFSAERTGGSVSTLTIQRTQQEDSAVYLCASSLPSYEQYFGPGTRLTVT.

The chain carries TRBV15 and TRBJ1-1; D perhaps matches TRBD1 (5 bases). V was clipped by 1 base and J by 5 bases, with 11 bases between them. The CDR3 sequence is 14 residues long. Germline V gene data show CDR1 as LNHNV and CDR2 as YYDKDF (reference sequence). CDR3 in amino acids: CATSRAGTGTEAFF. CDR3 bases: TGTGCCACCAGCAGAGCCGGGACGGGGACTGAAGCTTTCTTT.

This clone was counted only a few times. This rearrangement joins TRBV7-9 to TRBJ1-5; a possible D gene is TRBD1 (6 bases). V lost 5 bases to trimming and J lost 2 bases, with 7 bases between them. The length of the CDR3 is 13 residues. Germline assignment: CDR1 SEHNR and CDR2 FQNEAQ (reference sequence). The CDR3 DNA follows: TGTGCCAGCAGCCGGACAGGCAATCAGCCCCAGCATTTT. This encodes CASSRTGNQPQHF. Combining the CDR3 with reference TRBV7-9 and TRBJ1-5 gives the whole variable domain DTGVSQNPRHKITKRGQNVTFRCDPISEHNRLYWYRQTLGQGPEFLTYFQNEAQLEKSRLLSDRFSAERPKGSFSTLEIQRTEQGDSAMYLCASSRTGNQPQHFGDGTRLSIL.

V usage is TRBV27 and J usage is TRBJ2-3, with TRBD2 matching 7 bases. The junction had 4 bases not matched to a gene; V was cut back by 6 bases and J by 4 bases. The CDR3 totals 13 residues. CDR1 is MNHEY and CDR2 is SMNVEV in the germline V gene (reference sequence). CDR3 bases: TGTGCCAGCAGAAGGACTAGTGCAGATACGCAGTATTTT. Translated: CASRRTSADTQYF.